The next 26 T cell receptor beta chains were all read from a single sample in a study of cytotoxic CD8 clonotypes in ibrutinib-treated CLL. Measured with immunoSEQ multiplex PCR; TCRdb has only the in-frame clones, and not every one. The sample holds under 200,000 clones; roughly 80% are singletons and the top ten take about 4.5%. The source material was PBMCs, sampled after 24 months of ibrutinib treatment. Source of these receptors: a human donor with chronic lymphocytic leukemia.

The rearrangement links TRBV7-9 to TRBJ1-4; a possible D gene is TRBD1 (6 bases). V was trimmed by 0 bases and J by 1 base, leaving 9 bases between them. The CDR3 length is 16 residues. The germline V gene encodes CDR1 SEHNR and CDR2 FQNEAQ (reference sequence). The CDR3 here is CASSLANRVTNEKLFF. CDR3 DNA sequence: TGTGCCAGCAGCTTAGCTAACAGGGTAACTAATGAAAAACTGTTTTTT.

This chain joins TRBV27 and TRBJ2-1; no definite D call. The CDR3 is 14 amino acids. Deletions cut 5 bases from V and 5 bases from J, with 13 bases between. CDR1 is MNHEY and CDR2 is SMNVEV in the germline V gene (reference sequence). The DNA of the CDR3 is TGTGCCAGCAGTAACCAACGCCTGGACAATGAGCAGTTCTTC. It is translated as CASSNQRLDNEQFF.

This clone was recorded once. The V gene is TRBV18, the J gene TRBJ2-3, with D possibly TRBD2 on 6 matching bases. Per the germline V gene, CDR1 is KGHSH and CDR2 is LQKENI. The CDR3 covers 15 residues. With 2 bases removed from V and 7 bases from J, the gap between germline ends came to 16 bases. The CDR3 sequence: CASSPRLGNGYTQYF. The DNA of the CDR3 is TGTGCCAGCTCACCAAGACTAGGGAACGGATATACGCAGTATTTT.

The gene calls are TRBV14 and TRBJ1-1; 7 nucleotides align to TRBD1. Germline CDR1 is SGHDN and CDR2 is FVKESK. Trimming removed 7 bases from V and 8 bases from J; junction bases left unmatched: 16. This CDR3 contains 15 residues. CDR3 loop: CASTSGQVWISEAFF. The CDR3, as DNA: TGTGCCAGCACCTCCGGACAGGTTTGGATATCCGAAGCTTTCTTT.

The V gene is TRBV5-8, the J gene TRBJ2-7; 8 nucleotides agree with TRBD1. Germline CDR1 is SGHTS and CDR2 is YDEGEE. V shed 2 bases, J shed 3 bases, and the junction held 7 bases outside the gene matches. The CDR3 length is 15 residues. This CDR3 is CASSLGRGRLYEQYF. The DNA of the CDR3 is TGTGCCAGCAGCTTAGGCAGGGGGCGTCTCTACGAGCAGTACTTC.

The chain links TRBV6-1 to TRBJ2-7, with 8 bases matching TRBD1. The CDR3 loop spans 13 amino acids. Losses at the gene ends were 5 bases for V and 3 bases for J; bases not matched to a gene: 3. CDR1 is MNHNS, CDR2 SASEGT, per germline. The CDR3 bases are TGTGCCAGCAGTACCGGGACAGGCTACGAGCAGTACTTC. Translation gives CASSTGTGYEQYF.

This CDR3 is CASSLEAGGSKMNTEAFF. The CDR3 coding sequence is TGTGCCAGCAGTTTAGAGGCGGGGGGTTCAAAGATGAACACTGAAGCTTTCTTT. The chain has TRBV27 and TRBJ1-1, with D perhaps TRBD1 (5 bases). CDR1 is MNHEY, CDR2 SMNVEV, per germline (reference sequence). CDR3 length: 18 residues. V was shortened by 2 bases and J by 0 bases, with 19 bases between the two germline ends.

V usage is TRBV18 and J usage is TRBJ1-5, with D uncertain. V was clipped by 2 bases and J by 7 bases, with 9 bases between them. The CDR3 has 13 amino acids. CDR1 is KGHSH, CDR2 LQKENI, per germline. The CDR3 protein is CASSPGLRQPQHF. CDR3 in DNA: TGTGCCAGCTCACCAGGGCTGAGACAGCCCCAGCATTTT.

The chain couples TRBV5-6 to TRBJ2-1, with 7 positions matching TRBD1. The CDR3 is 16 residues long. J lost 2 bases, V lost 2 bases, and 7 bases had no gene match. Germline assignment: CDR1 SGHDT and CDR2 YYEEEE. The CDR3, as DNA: TGTGCCAGCAGCTTCGAGCCGGGACAGACCTACAATGAGCAGTTCTTC. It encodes CASSFEPGQTYNEQFF. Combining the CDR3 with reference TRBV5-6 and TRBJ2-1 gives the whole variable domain DAGVTQSPTHLIKTRGQQVTLRCSPKSGHDTVSWYQQALGQGPQFIFQYYEEEERQRGNFPDRFSGHQFPNYSSELNVNALLLGDSALYLCASSFEPGQTYNEQFFGPGTRLTVL.

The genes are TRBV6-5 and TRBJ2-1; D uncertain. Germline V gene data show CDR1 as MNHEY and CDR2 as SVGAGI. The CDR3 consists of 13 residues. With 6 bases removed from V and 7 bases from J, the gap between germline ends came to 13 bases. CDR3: CASRGIGYNEQFF. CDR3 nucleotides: TGTGCCAGCAGGGGGATTGGATATAATGAGCAGTTCTTC.

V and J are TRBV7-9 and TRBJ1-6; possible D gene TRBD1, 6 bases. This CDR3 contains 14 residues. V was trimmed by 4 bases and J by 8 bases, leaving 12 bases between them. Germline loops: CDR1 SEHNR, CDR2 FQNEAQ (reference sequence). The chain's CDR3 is CASSSRGGHSPLHF. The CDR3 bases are TGTGCCAGCAGCTCCAGGGGAGGGCATTCACCCCTCCACTTT.

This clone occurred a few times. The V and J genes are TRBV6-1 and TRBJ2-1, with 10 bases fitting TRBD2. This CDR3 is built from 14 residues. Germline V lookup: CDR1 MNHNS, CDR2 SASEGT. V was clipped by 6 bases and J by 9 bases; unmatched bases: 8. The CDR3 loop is CASRPGLAVVEQFF. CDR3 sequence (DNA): TGTGCCAGCAGACCTGGACTAGCGGTGGTTGAGCAGTTCTTC.

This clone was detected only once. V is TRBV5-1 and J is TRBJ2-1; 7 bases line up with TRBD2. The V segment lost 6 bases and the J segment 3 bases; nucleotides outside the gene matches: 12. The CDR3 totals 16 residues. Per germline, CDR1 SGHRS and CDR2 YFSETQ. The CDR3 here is CASTPFAGVGYNEQFF. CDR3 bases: TGCGCCAGCACCCCCTTTGCGGGAGTCGGCTACAATGAGCAGTTCTTC.

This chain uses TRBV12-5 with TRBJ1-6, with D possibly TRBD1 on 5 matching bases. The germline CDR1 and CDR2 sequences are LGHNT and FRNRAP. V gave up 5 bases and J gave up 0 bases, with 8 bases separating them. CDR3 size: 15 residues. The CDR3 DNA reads TGTGCTAGTGGTCCCGGGACCTCCTATAATTCACCCCTCCACTTT. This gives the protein CASGPGTSYNSPLHF. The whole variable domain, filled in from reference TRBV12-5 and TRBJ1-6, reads DARVTQTPRHKVTEMGQEVTMRCQPILGHNTVFWYRQTMMQGLELLAYFRNRAPLDDSGMPKDRFSAEMPDATLATLKIQPSEPRDSAVYFCASGPGTSYNSPLHFGNGTRLTVT.

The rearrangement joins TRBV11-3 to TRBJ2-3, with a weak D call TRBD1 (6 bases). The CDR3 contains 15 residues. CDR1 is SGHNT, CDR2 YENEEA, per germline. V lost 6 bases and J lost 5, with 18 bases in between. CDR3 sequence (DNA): TGTGCCAGCAGTTCCCGGGACACTTTGATAGATACGCAGTATTTT. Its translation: CASSSRDTLIDTQYF.

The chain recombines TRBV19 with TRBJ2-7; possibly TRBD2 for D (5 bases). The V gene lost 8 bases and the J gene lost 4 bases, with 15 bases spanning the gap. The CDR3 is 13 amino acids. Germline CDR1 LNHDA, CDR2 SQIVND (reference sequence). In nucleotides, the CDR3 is TGTGCCAGTGGCCACGGGATCCCGTACGAGCAGTACTTC. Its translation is CASGHGIPYEQYF.

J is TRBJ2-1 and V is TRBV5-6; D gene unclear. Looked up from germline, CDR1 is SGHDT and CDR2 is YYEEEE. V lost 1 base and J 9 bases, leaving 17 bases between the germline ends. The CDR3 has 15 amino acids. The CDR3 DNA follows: TGTGCCAGCAGCTTGATCACAGCGAGAAATAGTGAGCAGTTCTTC. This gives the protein CASSLITARNSEQFF.

CDR3 amino acids: CASSSSWQGREQFF. In DNA, the CDR3 is TGTGCCAGCAGCTCGAGCTGGCAGGGGAGAGAGCAGTTCTTC. The chain carries TRBV7-2 and TRBJ2-1, with D maybe TRBD1 (6 bases). Looked up from germline, CDR1 is SGHTA and CDR2 is FQGNSA. Trimming left V 4 bases short and J 10 bases short, with 17 bases between. This CDR3 comprises 14 residues.

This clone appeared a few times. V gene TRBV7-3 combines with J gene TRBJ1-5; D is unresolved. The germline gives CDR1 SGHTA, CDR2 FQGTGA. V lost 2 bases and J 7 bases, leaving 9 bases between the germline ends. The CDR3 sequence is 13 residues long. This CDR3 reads CASSLAVGQPQHF. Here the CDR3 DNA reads TGTGCCAGCAGCTTAGCTGTGGGCCAGCCCCAGCATTTT.

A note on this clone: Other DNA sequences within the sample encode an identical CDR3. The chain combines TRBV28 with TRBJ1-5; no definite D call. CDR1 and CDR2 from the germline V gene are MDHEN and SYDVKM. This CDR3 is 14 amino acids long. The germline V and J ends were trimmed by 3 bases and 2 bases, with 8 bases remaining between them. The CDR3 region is CASSLAGGNQPQHF. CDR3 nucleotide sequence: TGTGCCAGCAGTTTGGCTGGGGGCAATCAGCCCCAGCATTTT.

In nucleotides, the CDR3 is TGTGCCACCAGCGCCCGGGACTACTGGGGGCTCGGGGAGCTGTTTTTT. Its protein is CATSARDYWGLGELFF. The V and J genes are TRBV15 and TRBJ2-2; D possibly corresponds to TRBD2 (7 bases). This CDR3 is built from 16 residues. V was pared by 5 bases and J by 7 bases, with 20 bases between. CDR1 LNHNV and CDR2 YYDKDF come from the germline V gene (reference sequence).

The CDR3 loop is CASSFGLAGGSNTGELFF. In DNA, the CDR3 is TGTGCCAGCAGCTTCGGACTAGCGGGGGGTTCGAACACCGGGGAGCTGTTTTTT. The chain combines TRBV5-4 with TRBJ2-2; 14 bases agree with TRBD2. Germline CDR1 SGHNT, CDR2 YYREEE (reference sequence). The CDR3 totals 18 residues. V was clipped by 2 bases and J by 0 bases; unmatched bases: 3.

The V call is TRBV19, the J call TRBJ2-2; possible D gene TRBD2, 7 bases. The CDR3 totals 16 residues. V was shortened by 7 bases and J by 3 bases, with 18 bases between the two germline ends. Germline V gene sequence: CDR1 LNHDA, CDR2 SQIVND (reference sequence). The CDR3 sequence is CASTGGGALYTGELFF. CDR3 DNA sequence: TGTGCCAGTACCGGTGGGGGGGCGTTGTACACCGGGGAGCTGTTTTTT.

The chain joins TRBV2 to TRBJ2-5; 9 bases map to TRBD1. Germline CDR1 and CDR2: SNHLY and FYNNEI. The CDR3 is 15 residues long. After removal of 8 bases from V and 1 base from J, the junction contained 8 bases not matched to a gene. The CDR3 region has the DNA TGTGCCAGCGCACAGGGGGCGCGTTCCCAAGAGACCCAGTACTTC. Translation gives CASAQGARSQETQYF.

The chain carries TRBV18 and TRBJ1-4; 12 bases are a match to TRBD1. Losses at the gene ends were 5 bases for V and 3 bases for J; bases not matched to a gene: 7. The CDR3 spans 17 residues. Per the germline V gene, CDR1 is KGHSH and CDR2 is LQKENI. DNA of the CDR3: TGTGCCAGCTCATCGGGACAGGGGGCAGCAGCTAATGAAAAACTGTTTTTT. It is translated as CASSSGQGAAANEKLFF.

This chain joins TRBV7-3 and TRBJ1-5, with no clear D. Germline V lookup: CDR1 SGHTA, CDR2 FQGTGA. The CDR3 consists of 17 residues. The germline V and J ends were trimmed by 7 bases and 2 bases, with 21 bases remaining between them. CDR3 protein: CASNLNLRGSGNQPQHF. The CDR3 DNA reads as TGTGCCAGCAACCTTAACCTGCGAGGGAGTGGCAATCAGCCCCAGCATTTT.